The clone carrying this T cell receptor (beta chain) has only one observation. This sample was included in a study of blood T cell repertoires in COVID-19. The CDR3 sequence is 15 residues long. Germline CDR1 is SGHKS and CDR2 is YYEKEE (reference sequence). The ends lost 5 bases at V and 3 bases at J; junction bases unmatched: 10. Here immunoSEQ multiplex PCR was the method, and the copy in TCRdb shows in-frame clones only, minus some. This sample carries just under 55,000 clones, 90% of them seen once, and the ten largest clones take around 8.3%. The chain is built from TRBV5-5 and TRBJ2-5; TRBD2 agrees at 7 bases. The TCR originated in a woman aged 40 to 50 with active COVID-19. The sample comprised peripheral blood. In DNA, the CDR3 is TGTGCCAGCAGTCCGATTACGGGGGGAAAAGAGACCCAGTACTTC. This encodes CASSPITGGKETQYF.